Below, 26 T cell receptor beta chains from the same sample are listed, as sequenced in a study of T cell responses to AZD1222 COVID-19 vaccine. Generated by immunoSEQ multiplex PCR, the TCRdb table keeps only in-frame clones and is missing some. The sample yields approximately 110,000 clones, approximately 90% seen once. The sequences come from peripheral blood, collected 28 days after the second AZD1222 dose. Every receptor here comes from an adult who received the AZD1222 COVID-19 vaccine.

The rearrangement links TRBV11-3 to TRBJ1-1; unclear D gene. This CDR3 has 13 amino acids. V was cut by 2 bases and J by 5 bases, with 9 bases left in between. CDR1 and CDR2 from the germline V gene are SGHNT and YENEEA. CDR3: CASSLSPATEAFF. The CDR3 region has the DNA TGTGCCAGCAGCTTATCTCCAGCAACTGAAGCTTTCTTT. The whole variable domain, remainder taken from reference TRBV11-3 and TRBJ1-1, is EAGVVQSPRYKIIEKKQPVAFWCNPISGHNTLYWYLQNLGQGPELLIRYENEEAVDDSQLPKDRFSAERLKGVDSTLKIQPAELGDSAVYLCASSLSPATEAFFGQGTRLTVV.

This chain uses TRBV4-1 with TRBJ2-7; tentative D call: TRBD2 (7 bases). The germline V gene has CDR1 MGHRA and CDR2 YSYEKL. V gave up 3 bases and J gave up 4 bases, with 19 bases separating them. The length of the CDR3 is 16 residues. This CDR3 reads CASSQGPGGSFYEQYF. In DNA, the CDR3 is TGCGCCAGCAGCCAGGGTCCGGGGGGCAGTTTTTACGAGCAGTACTTC.

V gene TRBV7-9 combines with J gene TRBJ1-3; unclear D gene. The V end lost 3 bases, the J end lost 4 bases, and 4 bases lay between the germline ends. This CDR3 has 12 residues. Per the germline V gene, CDR1 is SEHNR and CDR2 is FQNEAQ (reference sequence). The CDR3 sequence: CASSFEGNTIYF. CDR3 bases: TGTGCCAGCAGCTTTGAAGGAAACACCATATATTTT.

The chain carries TRBV24-1 and TRBJ2-1; D unresolved. CDR1 and CDR2 (germline): KGHDR, SFDVKD. Trimming took 3 bases from V and 5 from J, leaving 19 bases between them. CDR3 size: 17 residues. This CDR3 is CATSDPLPGKVDNEQFF. DNA of the CDR3: TGTGCCACCAGTGATCCCTTGCCAGGCAAAGTCGACAATGAGCAGTTCTTC.

V gene TRBV14 combines with J gene TRBJ1-2; TRBD1 matches 10 bases. The germline V gene has CDR1 SGHDN and CDR2 FVKESK. The CDR3 has 14 amino acids. V dropped 4 bases and J dropped 7; count of bases not matched to a gene: 6. The CDR3 nucleotides are TGTGCCAGCAGCCGAGGGACAGGGGCAAGTGGCTACACCTTC. As protein: CASSRGTGASGYTF.

V and J are TRBV28 and TRBJ1-5, with D possibly matching TRBD1 (6 bases). Trimming cost V 4 bases and J 4 bases, with 17 bases left between them. This CDR3 has 16 amino acids. Germline-derived CDR1 and CDR2 are MDHEN and SYDVKM. CDR3 region: CASSSPRGQSNQPQHF. CDR3 nucleotide sequence: TGTGCCAGCAGTTCCCCCCGCGGACAGTCAAATCAGCCCCAGCATTTT.

This sequence joins TRBV5-1 and TRBJ2-2, with TRBD2 matching 13 bases. V dropped 4 bases and J dropped 3; count of bases not matched to a gene: 9. In germline, CDR1 is SGHRS, CDR2 YFSETQ. CDR3 size: 18 residues. The CDR3 region has the DNA TGCGCCAGCAGCCTAGGACTAGCGGGGGAACCCGACACCGGGGAGCTGTTTTTT. Encoded protein: CASSLGLAGEPDTGELFF.

The genes are TRBV7-9 and TRBJ1-4; D might be TRBD1 (6 bases). Germline assignment: CDR1 SEHNR and CDR2 FQNEAQ (reference sequence). With 4 bases removed from V and 9 bases from J, the gap between germline ends came to 15 bases. The CDR3 contains 14 residues. The CDR3 DNA is TGTGCCAGCAGCTCAGGGGCGGGGAAGAAAAAACTGTTTTTT. Encoded protein: CASSSGAGKKKLFF.

This sequence joins TRBV11-2 and TRBJ2-7; a possible D gene is TRBD1 (6 bases). The germline V gene has CDR1 SGHAT and CDR2 FQNNGV. CDR3 length: 15 amino acids. V dropped 6 bases and J dropped 6 bases, with 21 bases sitting between them. The CDR3 reads CASRRPGTGQAEQYF. The CDR3 DNA is TGTGCCAGCAGACGTCCCGGTACAGGGCAGGCCGAGCAGTACTTC.

This chain connects TRBV25-1 to TRBJ2-3; 11 bases line up with TRBD2. Unmatched junction bases numbered 6, after V lost 5 bases and J lost 5 bases. The CDR3 is 15 amino acids. CDR1 is MGHDK and CDR2 is SYGVNS in the germline V gene. The CDR3 here is CASSPLAGGGDTQYF. CDR3 in DNA: TGTGCCAGCAGTCCCCTAGCGGGAGGCGGAGATACGCAGTATTTT.

This clone was detected only a few times. V and J are TRBV21-1 and TRBJ1-2; the DNA was not used to check the table's D call, TRBD1. TRBV21-1 is reported as a pseudogene. The CDR3 loop spans 18 amino acids. CDR3 region: CASSAYLQGGPFGDGYTF. In nucleotides, the CDR3 is TGTGCCAGCAGCGCATACTTACAGGGGGGGCCTTTCGGCGATGGCTACACCTTC.

The chain employs TRBV5-8 and TRBJ2-3, with D possibly matching TRBD2 (5 bases). Germline assignment: CDR1 SGHTS and CDR2 YDEGEE. V shed 1 base and J shed 5 bases, with 8 bases lying between them. The CDR3 is made up of 13 amino acids. The CDR3 region is CASSLWAGDTQYF. DNA of the CDR3: TGTGCCAGCAGCTTGTGGGCGGGAGATACGCAGTATTTT.

The chain couples TRBV2 to TRBJ2-2, with a possible D match to TRBD2 (5 bases). Germline V gene lookup returns CDR1 SNHLY and CDR2 FYNNEI. The CDR3 totals 14 residues. V dropped 6 bases and J dropped 0 bases, with 8 bases sitting between them. The CDR3 DNA is TGTGCCAGCAGGAGGGCCGCGAACACCGGGGAGCTGTTTTTT. It specifies CASRRAANTGELFF.

In its sample, this clone was seen once. J is TRBJ1-2 and V is TRBV3-1 (or the pseudogene TRBV3-2); D is possibly TRBD1 (6 bases). This CDR3 has 18 residues. The germline V gene encodes CDR1 LGHDT and CDR2 YNNKEL (reference sequence). The V end was cut by 3 bases, the J end by 2 bases, with 22 bases between. The CDR3 reads CASSHRVYGTGKNYGYTF. In DNA form, the CDR3 reads TGTGCCAGCAGCCATAGGGTCTACGGTACAGGGAAAAACTATGGCTACACCTTC.

The chain combines TRBV12-5 with TRBJ2-1; no definite D call. The CDR3 runs 12 residues. Per the germline V gene, CDR1 is LGHNT and CDR2 is FRNRAP. Trimming pared 1 base from V and 10 bases from J, leaving 8 bases between. The CDR3 here is CASGLANAEQFF. The CDR3 DNA follows: TGTGCTAGTGGTTTGGCAAACGCAGAGCAGTTCTTC.

The chain employs TRBV6-5 and TRBJ2-7, with D tentatively TRBD2 (6 bases). The CDR3 contains 15 residues. V was shortened by 7 bases and J by 1 base, with 17 bases between the two germline ends. CDR1 and CDR2 from the germline V gene are MNHEY and SVGAGI. The CDR3 DNA is TGTGCCAGCACCGGGACTGCCGCCGAATCCTACGAGCAGTACTTC. This codes for CASTGTAAESYEQYF.

This sequence joins TRBV3-1 (or the pseudogene TRBV3-2) and TRBJ1-6; a possible D gene is TRBD1 (6 bases). CDR1 LGHDT and CDR2 YNNKEL come from the germline V gene (reference sequence). V lost 5 bases and J lost 5, with 13 bases in between. This CDR3 comprises 15 residues. CDR3 protein: CASSYGTSNNSPLHF. CDR3 bases: TGTGCCAGCAGCTACGGGACATCGAATAATTCACCCCTCCACTTT.

V gene TRBV16 combines with J gene TRBJ2-5; 8 bases fit TRBD1. The CDR3 is 14 amino acids. Trimming cost V 4 bases and J 9 bases; bases outside gene matches: 10. The germline gives CDR1 KGHSY, CDR2 FQNENV. CDR3 sequence reads: CASSPGQALDAQYF. For the CDR3, the DNA is TGTGCCAGCAGCCCGGGACAGGCACTGGATGCCCAGTACTTC. The full variable domain, with the rest looked up from reference TRBV16 and TRBJ2-5, is GEEVAQTPKHLVRGEGQKAKLYCAPIKGHSYVFWYQQVLKNEFKFLISFQNENVFDETGMPKERFSAKCLPNSPCSLEIQATKLEDSAVYFCASSPGQALDAQYFGPGTRLLVL.

The chain couples TRBV27 to TRBJ2-1, with TRBD2 matching 9 bases. V was pared by 0 bases and J by 7 bases, with 4 bases of the junction left unmatched. This CDR3 is built from 15 residues. CDR1 MNHEY and CDR2 SMNVEV come from the germline V gene (reference sequence). As DNA, the CDR3 is TGTGCCAGCAGTTTATCAAGTCTAGCGGGAAATGAGCAGTTCTTC. Residues: CASSLSSLAGNEQFF.

The J gene is TRBJ1-4, the V gene TRBV2; 7 bases match TRBD1. The trim removed 3 bases at V and 8 bases at J, leaving 12 bases unmatched. The CDR3 is 16 residues long. Germline values: CDR1 SNHLY, CDR2 FYNNEI. The CDR3, as DNA: TGTGCCAGCAGTGATGCAGGGGGGACCCATCGGGAAAAACTGTTTTTT. Translated: CASSDAGGTHREKLFF.

The chain has TRBV10-1 and TRBJ2-1, with 12 positions matching TRBD2. The trim removed 8 bases at V and 9 bases at J, leaving 8 bases unmatched. Germline CDR1 is WNHNN and CDR2 is SYGVQD (reference sequence). This CDR3 is built from 14 residues. The CDR3 here is CASVSTSGRREQFF. The CDR3 DNA is TGCGCCAGCGTATCAACTAGCGGGAGGCGTGAGCAGTTCTTC.

The table lists this clone with a few counts. CDR3 coding DNA: TGTGCCAGCAGCGAACAGGGGGGACCCTACGAGCAGTACTTC. It translates to CASSEQGGPYEQYF. V usage is TRBV5-8 and J usage is TRBJ2-7; TRBD1 aligns across 8 bases. V shed 4 bases, J shed 2 bases, and the junction held 5 bases outside the gene matches. Germline loops: CDR1 SGHTS, CDR2 YDEGEE. This CDR3 contains 14 residues. Looking up the rest from reference TRBV5-8 and TRBJ2-7 gives the full variable domain: EAGVTQSPTHLIKTRGQQATLRCSPISGHTSVYWYQQALGLGLQFLLWYDEGEERNRGNFPPRFSGRQFPNYSSELNVNALELEDSALYLCASSEQGGPYEQYFGPGTRLTVT.

This chain joins TRBV5-1 and TRBJ1-2, with a tentative D call TRBD1 (6 bases). The CDR3 is 14 residues long. Germline V CDR1 and CDR2: SGHRS, YFSETQ. Trimming pared 0 bases from V and 6 bases from J, leaving 12 bases between. CDR3 sequence reads: CASSLAGQDDGYTF. CDR3 nucleotides: TGCGCCAGCAGCTTGGCGGGACAAGACGATGGCTACACCTTC.

The genes are TRBV27 and TRBJ1-1; D remains ambiguous. CDR1 is MNHEY and CDR2 is SMNVEV in the germline V gene (reference sequence). Trimming took off 2 bases at V and 1 base at J, with 11 bases between the two ends. There are 15 residues in the CDR3. The CDR3 region is CASSLVIQGNTEAFF. For the CDR3, the DNA is TGTGCCAGCAGTTTAGTAATCCAAGGGAACACTGAAGCTTTCTTT.

The chain couples TRBV4-1 to TRBJ1-2, with 8 positions matching TRBD1. The V segment lost 0 bases and the J segment 3 bases; nucleotides outside the gene matches: 3. The CDR3 consists of 15 residues. CDR1 MGHRA and CDR2 YSYEKL come from the germline V gene. For the CDR3, the DNA is TGCGCCAGCAGCCAAGATGCAGGGGGCCACTATGGCTACACCTTC. Its protein product is CASSQDAGGHYGYTF.

The chain carries TRBV5-1 and TRBJ2-1; 7 bases agree with TRBD2. Germline values: CDR1 SGHRS, CDR2 YFSETQ. The CDR3 is 15 residues long. V gave up 1 base and J gave up 5 bases; unmatched junction bases: 6. CDR3 nucleotide sequence: TGCGCCAGCAGCTTGACGGGAGGAGGGAACAATGAGCAGTTCTTC. Encoded protein: CASSLTGGGNNEQFF.